Below, 11 T cell receptor beta chains from the same sample are listed, as sequenced in a study of persistence of HIV-infected CD4 T cells. The libraries were made with immunoSEQ version 4 in survey mode. The protocol was immunoSEQ multiplex PCR, while the TCRdb copy is restricted to in-frame clones and leaves out a portion. This table holds roughly 32,000 clones, roughly four fifths found once. No antigen is known for these receptors. The stimulus was an HIV-1 Gag 15-mer peptide pool, 0.8 to 1 ug/peptide/mL. Sorted nonresponding memory CD4+ T cells were CD40L-negative, CD69-negative, CD45RO-high. The sample was CD4+ T cells sorted from PBMCs after roughly 17-hour stimulation, taken from a patient who received antiretroviral therapy. Source of these receptors: an adult woman with HIV who was CMV-seropositive.

The CDR3 protein is CASSYKGRGEAFF. DNA of the CDR3: TGTGCCAGCAGTTATAAGGGTCGGGGTGAAGCTTTCTTT. The V gene is TRBV6-6, the J gene TRBJ1-1; unclear D gene. V gave up 3 bases and J gave up 7 bases, with 12 bases separating them. Looked up from germline, CDR1 is MNHNY and CDR2 is SVGAGI (reference sequence). The CDR3 contains 13 residues.

The V gene is TRBV18, the J gene TRBJ2-5; no reliable D call. From germline, CDR1 is KGHSH and CDR2 LQKENI. Trimming pared 2 bases from V and 3 bases from J, leaving 7 bases between. The CDR3 covers 13 residues. CDR3 loop: CASSPSQKETQYF. CDR3 sequence (DNA): TGTGCCAGCTCACCATCACAGAAAGAGACCCAGTACTTC. The full variable domain, rest sourced from reference TRBV18 and TRBJ2-5, is NAGVMQNPRHLVRRRGQEARLRCSPMKGHSHVYWYRQLPEEGLKFMVYLQKENIIDESGMPKERFSAEFPKEGPSILRIQQVVRGDSAAYFCASSPSQKETQYFGPGTRLLVL.

V gene TRBV7-8 combines with J gene TRBJ1-5, with TRBD1 as a possible D gene (5 bases). Trimming stripped 1 base from V and 6 bases from J, with 13 bases between. CDR3 length: 15 residues. CDR1 is SGHVS, CDR2 FQNEAQ, per germline. The CDR3 protein is CASSLGQGAGQPQHF. Written as DNA, the CDR3 is TGTGCCAGCAGCTTAGGGCAGGGAGCAGGTCAGCCCCAGCATTTT.

This clone has just one count. The genes are TRBV7-9 and TRBJ2-1; D possibly corresponds to TRBD1 (5 bases). This CDR3 has 14 residues. The V end lost 3 bases, the J end lost 6 bases, and 12 bases lay between the germline ends. Germline V lookup: CDR1 SEHNR, CDR2 FQNEAQ (reference sequence). CDR3 in amino acids: CASSFESTGNEQFF. CDR3 sequence (DNA): TGTGCCAGCAGCTTTGAATCTACAGGCAATGAGCAGTTCTTC.

The rearrangement uses TRBV6-5 and TRBJ1-4; 9 nucleotides line up with TRBD1. After removal of 2 bases from V and 8 bases from J, the junction contained 6 bases not matched to a gene. Germline CDR1 reads MNHEY; CDR2 reads SVGAGI. CDR3 length: 15 amino acids. The CDR3 region has the DNA TGTGCCAGCAGTTACACACAGGGGGCCGGAGAAAAACTGTTTTTT. This translates into CASSYTQGAGEKLFF.

This clone was counted a single time. This rearrangement joins TRBV19 to TRBJ1-2; D not certain. V was trimmed by 1 base and J by 4 bases, leaving 7 bases between them. Germline lookup yields CDR1 LNHDA and CDR2 SQIVND (reference sequence). This CDR3 spans 13 amino acids. The CDR3 spells CASSIGGSYGYTF. CDR3 sequence (DNA): TGTGCCAGTAGTATAGGCGGTTCCTATGGCTACACCTTC.

The chain carries TRBV7-3 and TRBJ2-1; D is perhaps TRBD1 (6 bases). This CDR3 has 13 amino acids. V gave up 5 bases and J gave up 2 bases, with 7 bases separating them. Germline V gives CDR1 SGHTA, CDR2 FQGTGA. The CDR3 region is CASSRQAYNEQFF. The CDR3 DNA reads TGTGCCAGCAGCCGACAGGCCTACAATGAGCAGTTCTTC. The entire variable domain, with the rest obtained from reference TRBV7-3 and TRBJ2-1, is as follows: GAGVSQTPSNKVTEKGKYVELRCDPISGHTALYWYRQSLGQGPEFLIYFQGTGAADDSGLPNDRFFAVRPEGSVSTLKIQRTERGDSAVYLCASSRQAYNEQFFGPGTRLTVL.

The chain is built from TRBV3-1 (or the pseudogene TRBV3-2) and TRBJ2-1, with TRBD2 identical over 9 bases. This CDR3 is 13 amino acids long. Germline trimming cut 8 bases from V and 14 bases from J; bases unmatched to any gene: 13. Germline lookup yields CDR1 LGHDT and CDR2 YNNKEL (reference sequence). This CDR3 reads CASGPDSGSSEFF. The CDR3 nucleotides read TGTGCCAGCGGACCAGATAGCGGGAGCAGCGAGTTCTTC.

V usage is TRBV6-5 and J usage is TRBJ1-1, with D possibly TRBD1 on 6 matching bases. The V end lost 7 bases, the J end lost 3 bases, and 15 bases lay between the germline ends. The CDR3 is made up of 14 amino acids. The germline V gene encodes CDR1 MNHEY and CDR2 SVGAGI. Here the CDR3 DNA reads TGTGCCAGCAACCACTGGGGGGCGTACACTGAAGCTTTCTTT. Protein product: CASNHWGAYTEAFF.

This chain joins TRBV3-1 (or the pseudogene TRBV3-2) and TRBJ2-1, with D unresolved. The V gene's germline CDR1 is LGHDT and CDR2 YNNKEL (reference sequence). The CDR3 totals 16 residues. V lost 0 bases and J lost 3, with 12 bases in between. In DNA, the CDR3 is TGTGCCAGCAGCCAAGATATAATGGCTAGCTACAATGAGCAGTTCTTC. Translation: CASSQDIMASYNEQFF.

The rearrangement uses TRBV19 and TRBJ1-1; 7 nucleotides line up with TRBD1. In germline, CDR1 is LNHDA, CDR2 SQIVND (reference sequence). With V trimmed by 3 bases and J by 0 bases, 7 bases remained unmatched. There are 16 residues in the CDR3. The CDR3 DNA sequence: TGTGCCAGTAGTATGCAAGGCCAGGGGGTGAACACTGAAGCTTTCTTT. This encodes CASSMQGQGVNTEAFF.